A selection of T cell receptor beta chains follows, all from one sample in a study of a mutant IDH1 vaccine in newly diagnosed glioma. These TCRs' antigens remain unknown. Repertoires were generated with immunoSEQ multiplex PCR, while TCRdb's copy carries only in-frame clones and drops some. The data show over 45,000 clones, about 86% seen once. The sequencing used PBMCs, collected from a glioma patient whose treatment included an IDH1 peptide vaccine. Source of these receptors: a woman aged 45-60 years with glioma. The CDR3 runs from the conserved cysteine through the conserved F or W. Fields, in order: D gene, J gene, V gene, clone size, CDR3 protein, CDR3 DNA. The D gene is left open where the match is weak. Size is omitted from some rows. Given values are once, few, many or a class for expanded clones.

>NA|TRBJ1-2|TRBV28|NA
CASYPHPGTRGYTF
TGTGCCAGCTACCCCCACCCCGGGACGCGTGGCTACACCTTC
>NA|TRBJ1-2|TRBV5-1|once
CASSYEANYGYTF
TGCGCCAGCAGCTATGAGGCAAACTATGGCTACACCTTC
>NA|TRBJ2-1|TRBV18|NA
CASSRGSTAYNEQFF
TGTGCCAGCTCACGAGGCTCAACAGCCTACAATGAGCAGTTCTTC
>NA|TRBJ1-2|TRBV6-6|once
CASSPDRYNGYTF
TGTGCCAGCAGTCCCGACAGGTATAATGGCTACACCTTC
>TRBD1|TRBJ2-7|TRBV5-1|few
CASSFRQGSTSYEQYF
TGCGCCAGCAGCTTCCGACAGGGGTCCACGTCCTACGAGCAGTACTTC
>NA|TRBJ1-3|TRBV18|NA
CASSPQGIAGNTIYF
TGTGCCAGCTCACCACAGGGAATCGCTGGAAACACCATATATTTT
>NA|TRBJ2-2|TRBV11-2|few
CASSFSGAGELFF
TGTGCCAGCAGCTTCTCGGGGGCCGGGGAGCTGTTTTTT
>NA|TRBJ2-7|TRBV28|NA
CASRNPGLGDEQYF
TGTGCCAGCAGAAACCCCGGGCTAGGGGACGAGCAGTACTTC
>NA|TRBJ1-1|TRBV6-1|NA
CASSEALGGPEAFF
TGTGCCAGCAGTGAAGCGCTTGGGGGACCTGAAGCTTTCTTT
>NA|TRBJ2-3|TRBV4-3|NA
CASSQVGRTQYF
TGCGCCAGCAGCCAAGTAGGTCGTACGCAGTATTTT
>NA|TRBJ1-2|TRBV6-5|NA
CASSSLSPLGYTF
TGTGCCAGCAGTTCCCTCTCCCCGTTGGGCTACACCTTC
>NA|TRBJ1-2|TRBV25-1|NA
CASSESGYYGYTF
TGTGCCAGCAGTGAGTCGGGTTACTATGGCTACACCTTC
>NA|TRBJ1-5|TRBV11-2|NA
CASSSGGNQPQHF
TGTGCCAGCAGCTCAGGGGGCAATCAGCCCCAGCATTTT
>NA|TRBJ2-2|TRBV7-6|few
CASSPDSTFNGELFF
TGTGCCAGCAGCCCAGATTCGACATTCAACGGGGAGCTGTTTTTT
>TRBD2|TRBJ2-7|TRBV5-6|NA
CASSATSGTFSYEQYF
TGTGCCAGCAGCGCCACTAGCGGGACTTTCTCCTACGAGCAGTACTTC
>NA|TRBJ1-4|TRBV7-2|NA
CASSLMKNEKLFF
TGTGCCAGCAGCTTAATGAAGAATGAAAAACTGTTTTTT
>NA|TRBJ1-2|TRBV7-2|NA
CASSLDQGLFNTF
TGTGCCAGCAGCTTAGATCAGGGGTTGTTTAACACCTTC
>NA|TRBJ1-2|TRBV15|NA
CATSRDNYGYTF
TGTGCCACCAGCAGAGATAACTATGGCTACACCTTC
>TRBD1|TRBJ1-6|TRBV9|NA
CASSGGDRVPYNSPLHF
TGTGCCAGCAGCGGGGGGGACAGGGTGCCCTATAATTCACCCCTCCACTTT
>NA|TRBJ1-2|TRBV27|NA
CASGQLGYGYTF
TGTGCCAGCGGACAGCTGGGTTATGGCTACACCTTC
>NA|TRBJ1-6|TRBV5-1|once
CASRPRAEHSPLHF
TGCGCCAGCAGGCCTCGGGCAGAGCATTCACCCCTCCACTTT
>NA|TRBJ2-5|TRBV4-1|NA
CASSHGGRLQETQYF
TGCGCCAGCAGCCACGGAGGTCGGTTACAAGAGACCCAGTACTTC
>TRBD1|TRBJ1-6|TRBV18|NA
CASSPRQGNNSPLHF
TGTGCCAGCTCACCACGACAGGGAAATAATTCACCCCTCCACTTT
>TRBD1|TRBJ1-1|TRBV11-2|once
CASSPDRDTEAFF
TGTGCCAGCAGCCCGGACAGGGACACTGAAGCTTTCTTT